The 20 T cell receptor beta chains in this list originate from one sample, sequenced in a study of blood T cell repertoires in COVID-19 (dated by TCRdb to the early 2020s). The protocol used for the library was the immunoSEQ multiplex PCR assay. Held by TCRdb, this immuneACCESS table contains in-frame sequences only and omits some clones. Under half of the omission traces to an unresolved V gene where checked; the cause of the rest is unknown. For this sample there are over 250,000 clones; approximately 91% appear just once. The ten largest clones add up to around 13% of the sample. Sequencing input: peripheral blood. All receptors derive from a woman in her sixties with acute or convalescent COVID-19.

V usage is TRBV4-3 and J usage is TRBJ1-1; tentatively, D is TRBD1 (6 bases). The CDR3 is 13 amino acids. V was clipped by 3 bases and J by 3 bases, with 8 bases between them. CDR1 and CDR2 (germline): LGHNA, YSLEER. In nucleotides, the CDR3 is TGCGCCAGCAGCCAGGCAGGGGACACTGAAGCTTTCTTT. Amino acids: CASSQAGDTEAFF.

This chain uses TRBV5-5 with TRBJ2-7; D is perhaps TRBD1 (5 bases). Trimming pared 2 bases from V and 6 bases from J, leaving 9 bases between. The CDR3 loop spans 12 amino acids. CDR1 is SGHKS and CDR2 is YYEKEE in the germline V gene (reference sequence). Here the CDR3 DNA reads TGTGCCAGCAGCTTTAGGGGTTTCGAGCAGTACTTC. It encodes CASSFRGFEQYF.

The V and J genes are TRBV9 and TRBJ1-6; D is uncertain. This CDR3 is 14 amino acids long. Germline V gene sequence: CDR1 SGDLS, CDR2 YYNGEE. V lost 0 bases and J lost 10, with 11 bases in between. CDR3 region: CASSVDGGGSPLHF. The CDR3 coding sequence is TGTGCCAGCAGCGTAGACGGAGGTGGCTCACCCCTCCACTTT.

The chain has TRBV6-5 and TRBJ1-2, with 8 bases lining up with TRBD1. Germline lookup yields CDR1 MNHEY and CDR2 SVGAGI. CDR3 size: 15 residues. With V trimmed by 4 bases and J by 5 bases, 9 bases remained unmatched. CDR3 in DNA: TGTGCCAGCAGTTCCTCCGGGACAGGACTTTATGGCTACACCTTC. This codes for CASSSSGTGLYGYTF.

The V and J genes are TRBV2 and TRBJ1-5; D is unclear. The CDR3 runs to 16 residues. The germline gives CDR1 SNHLY, CDR2 FYNNEI. V was clipped by 1 base and J by 3 bases, with 13 bases between them. CDR3 residues: CASSEGGHPVNQPQHF. CDR3 nucleotide sequence: TGTGCCAGCAGTGAAGGAGGTCATCCCGTCAATCAGCCCCAGCATTTT.

The count of this clone is one. The V call is TRBV20-1, the J call TRBJ2-3; possible D gene TRBD1, 6 bases. This CDR3 is 15 amino acids long. Trimming took 3 bases from V and 1 from J, leaving 14 bases between them. CDR1 DFQATT and CDR2 SNEGSKA come from the germline V gene (reference sequence). In nucleotides, the CDR3 is TGCAGTGCTAGTAGGGGGAACCAGGGCACAGATACGCAGTATTTT. Translating it yields CSASRGNQGTDTQYF.

The V gene is TRBV6-5, the J gene TRBJ1-2, with TRBD1 matching 10 bases. Germline V gives CDR1 MNHEY, CDR2 SVGAGI. Germline trimming cut 2 bases from V and 6 bases from J; bases unmatched to any gene: 3. The CDR3 runs to 14 residues. The CDR3 loop reads CASSYTGTGDGYTF. CDR3 coding DNA: TGTGCCAGCAGTTACACCGGGACAGGGGATGGCTACACCTTC.

The gene calls are TRBV28 and TRBJ1-1; 7 bases are a match to TRBD1. Per germline, CDR1 MDHEN and CDR2 SYDVKM. This CDR3 region has 13 residues. V shed 3 bases and J 5 bases; nucleotides not matched to a gene: 3. DNA of the CDR3: TGTGCCAGCAGTTTGGCAGGGGGGACTGAAGCTTTCTTT. This gives the protein CASSLAGGTEAFF.

A single count supports this clone. The genes are TRBV3-1 (or the pseudogene TRBV3-2) and TRBJ1-1; perhaps TRBD1 as D (6 bases). This CDR3 comprises 17 residues. Germline V lookup: CDR1 LGHDT, CDR2 YNNKEL (reference sequence). V gave up 1 base and J gave up 6 bases, with 21 bases separating them. The DNA for the CDR3 is TGTGCCAGCAGCCAAGGCCCATTTATCGGTCAGGGGCCTGAAGCTTTCTTT. It translates to CASSQGPFIGQGPEAFF.

In the case of this clone: Different DNA sequences within this sample yield the same CDR3. The chain is built from TRBV2 and TRBJ1-6; maybe TRBD1 (5 bases). The CDR3 runs to 14 residues. The V and J ends lost 3 bases and 7 bases respectively, with 10 bases between them. The V gene's germline CDR1 is SNHLY and CDR2 FYNNEI. The CDR3 DNA reads as TGTGCCAGCAGTGACGGGCAGGGAAATTCACCCCTCCACTTT. This translates into CASSDGQGNSPLHF.

V and J are TRBV25-1 and TRBJ1-4, with D perhaps matching TRBD1 (5 bases). Germline V lookup: CDR1 MGHDK, CDR2 SYGVNS. The CDR3 contains 14 residues. Trimming took 6 bases from V and 5 from J, leaving 13 bases between them. This CDR3 reads CASRPWGVNEKLFF. The CDR3 DNA reads TGTGCCAGCAGGCCCTGGGGGGTAAATGAAAAACTGTTTTTT. Using reference TRBV25-1 and TRBJ1-4 for the parts outside the CDR3, the full variable domain is EADIYQTPRYLVIGTGKKITLECSQTMGHDKMYWYQQDPGMELHLIHYSYGVNSTEKGDLSSESTVSRIRTEHFPLTLESARPSHTSQYLCASRPWGVNEKLFFGSGTQLSVL.

This clone was seen a single time. The chain is built from TRBV19 and TRBJ2-4; the D gene is possibly TRBD1 (6 bases). Trimming removed 5 bases at V and 2 bases at J, with 13 bases between. The CDR3 runs to 15 residues. Germline lookup yields CDR1 LNHDA and CDR2 SQIVND (reference sequence). The CDR3 DNA reads as TGTGCCAGTAGTGAACAGGGTACGACCAAAAACATTCAGTACTTC. Translation gives CASSEQGTTKNIQYF. Supplemented by reference TRBV19 and TRBJ2-4, the full variable domain reads DGGITQSPKYLFRKEGQNVTLSCEQNLNHDAMYWYRQDPGQGLRLIYYSQIVNDFQKGDIAEGYSVSREKKESFPLTVTSAQKNPTAFYLCASSEQGTTKNIQYFGAGTRLSVL.

This chain joins TRBV7-8 and TRBJ2-7; perhaps TRBD2 as D (6 bases). Between the trimmed V and J ends, which lost 5 bases and 7 bases, there was a span of 21 bases. In germline, CDR1 is SGHVS, CDR2 FQNEAQ. The CDR3 is 15 amino acids. The CDR3 is CASSVTGVTLGEQYF. CDR3 coding DNA: TGTGCCAGCAGCGTCACGGGAGTTACGTTAGGGGAGCAGTACTTC.

The chain carries TRBV7-2 and TRBJ1-2; tentative D call: TRBD1 (6 bases). The V end lost 4 bases, the J end lost 7 bases, and 16 bases lay between the germline ends. Germline assignment: CDR1 SGHTA and CDR2 FQGNSA. The CDR3 loop spans 14 amino acids. The CDR3 region is CASSYHRDGFGYTF. Written as DNA, the CDR3 is TGTGCCAGCAGCTACCACAGGGACGGGTTTGGCTACACCTTC.

In its sample, this clone was seen a few times. The CDR3 reads CASSLRGSNTEAFF. CDR3 sequence (DNA): TGTGCCAGTAGTCTTCGGGGTTCGAACACTGAAGCTTTCTTT. This chain connects TRBV19 to TRBJ1-1; D not resolved. Per germline, CDR1 LNHDA and CDR2 SQIVND (reference sequence). This CDR3 spans 14 amino acids. Trimming pared 5 bases from V and 1 base from J, leaving 11 bases between.

V is TRBV9 and J is TRBJ1-6, with 7 nucleotides matching TRBD1. Unmatched junction bases numbered 3, after V lost 0 bases and J lost 6 bases. This CDR3 has 15 amino acids. CDR1 SGDLS and CDR2 YYNGEE come from the germline V gene. The CDR3 region is CASSVGTGSNSPLHF. CDR3 bases: TGTGCCAGCAGCGTAGGGACAGGCAGTAATTCACCCCTCCACTTT.

The rearrangement links TRBV19 to TRBJ1-5, with D possibly being TRBD1 (5 bases). Germline V lookup: CDR1 LNHDA, CDR2 SQIVND (reference sequence). CDR3 length: 14 residues. The V end was cut by 2 bases, the J end by 5 bases, with 10 bases between. CDR3 protein: CASSIIGVHQPQHF. The CDR3 region has the DNA TGTGCCAGTAGTATAATAGGGGTTCATCAGCCCCAGCATTTT.

The V and J genes are TRBV28 and TRBJ2-7; D gene ambiguous. V lost 8 bases to trimming and J lost 2 bases, with 10 bases between them. The germline CDR1 and CDR2 sequences are MDHEN and SYDVKM. This CDR3 has 12 residues. The CDR3 reads CASALGTYEQYF. In nucleotides, the CDR3 is TGTGCCAGCGCTTTGGGCACCTACGAGCAGTACTTC.

The rearrangement links TRBV5-1 to TRBJ2-5; the match to TRBD1 covers 8 bases. The CDR3 consists of 16 residues. CDR1 SGHRS and CDR2 YFSETQ come from the germline V gene. J was trimmed by 1 base and V by 0 bases; bases with no gene match: 5. Written as DNA, the CDR3 is TGCGCCAGCAGCTTGGCCGGACAGGGACCCCAAGAGACCCAGTACTTC. Its translation: CASSLAGQGPQETQYF.

In this sample, this clone turned up once. V usage is TRBV3-1 (or the pseudogene TRBV3-2) and J usage is TRBJ1-6, with 9 bases aligning to TRBD1. The CDR3 sequence is 16 residues long. Trimming at V came to 4 bases and at J to 7 bases, leaving 8 bases not matched to a gene. Germline lookup yields CDR1 LGHDT and CDR2 YNNKEL (reference sequence). The CDR3 sequence: CASSPSYRGRNSPLHF. The CDR3, as DNA: TGTGCCAGCAGCCCCTCCTACAGGGGGCGAAATTCACCCCTCCACTTT.